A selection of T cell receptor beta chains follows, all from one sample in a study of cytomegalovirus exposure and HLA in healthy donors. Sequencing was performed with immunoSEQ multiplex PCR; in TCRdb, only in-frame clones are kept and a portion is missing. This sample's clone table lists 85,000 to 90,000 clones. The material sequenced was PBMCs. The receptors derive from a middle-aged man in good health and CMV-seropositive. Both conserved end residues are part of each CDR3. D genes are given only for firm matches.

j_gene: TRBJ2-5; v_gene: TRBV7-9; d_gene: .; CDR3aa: CASSFSGPQETQYF; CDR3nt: TGTGCCAGCAGCTTTTCAGGGCCACAAGAGACCCAGTACTTC
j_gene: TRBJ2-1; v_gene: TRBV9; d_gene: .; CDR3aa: CASSVDASSSYNEQFF; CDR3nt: TGTGCCAGCAGCGTAGACGCCTCGAGCTCCTACAATGAGCAGTTCTTC
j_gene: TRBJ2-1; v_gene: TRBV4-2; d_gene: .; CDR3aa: CASSQDSGNEQFF; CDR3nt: TGTGCCAGCAGCCAAGATTCGGGGAATGAGCAGTTCTTC
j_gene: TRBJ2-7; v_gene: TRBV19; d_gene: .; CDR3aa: CASSMRGYEQYF; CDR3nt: TGTGCCAGTAGTATGCGGGGCTACGAGCAGTACTTC
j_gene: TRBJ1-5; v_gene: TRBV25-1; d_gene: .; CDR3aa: CASSGGPAGDRPQHF; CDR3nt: TGTGCCAGCAGTGGGGGGCCTGCGGGTGATCGGCCCCAGCATTTT
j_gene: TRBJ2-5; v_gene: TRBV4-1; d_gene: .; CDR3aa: CASSQGTPGAQYF; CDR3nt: TGCGCCAGCAGCCAAGGGACCCCCGGGGCCCAGTACTTC
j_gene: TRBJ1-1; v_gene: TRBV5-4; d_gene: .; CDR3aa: CASSLQVGSMNTEAFF; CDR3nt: TGTGCCAGCAGCTTGCAGGTAGGCAGCATGAACACTGAAGCTTTCTTT
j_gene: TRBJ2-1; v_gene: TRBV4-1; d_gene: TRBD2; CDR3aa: CASSLSGIDNEQFF; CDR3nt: TGCGCCAGCAGCCTCAGCGGGATCGACAATGAGCAGTTCTTC
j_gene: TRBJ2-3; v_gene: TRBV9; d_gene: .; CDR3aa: CASSVNLATDTQYF; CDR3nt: TGTGCCAGCAGCGTTAACCTAGCCACAGATACGCAGTATTTT
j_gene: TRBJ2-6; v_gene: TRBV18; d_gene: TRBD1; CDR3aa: CASSPQDRGHSGANVLTF; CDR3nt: TGTGCCAGCTCACCACAGGACAGGGGGCATTCTGGGGCCAACGTCCTGACTTTC
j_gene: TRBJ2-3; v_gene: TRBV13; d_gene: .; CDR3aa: CASSLAGYTDTQYF; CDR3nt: TGTGCCAGCAGCTTGGCAGGGTACACAGATACGCAGTATTTT
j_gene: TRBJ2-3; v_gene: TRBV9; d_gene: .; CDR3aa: CASSVEGWSTDTQYF; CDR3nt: TGTGCCAGCAGCGTAGAGGGGTGGAGCACAGATACGCAGTATTTT
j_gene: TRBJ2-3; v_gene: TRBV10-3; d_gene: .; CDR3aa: CAISESGDTQYF; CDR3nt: TGTGCCATCAGTGAGTCCGGGGATACGCAGTATTTT
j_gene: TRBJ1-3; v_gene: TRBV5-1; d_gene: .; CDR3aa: CASSLVTGSSGNTIYF; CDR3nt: TGCGCCAGCAGCTTGGTCACAGGAAGCTCTGGAAACACCATATATTTT
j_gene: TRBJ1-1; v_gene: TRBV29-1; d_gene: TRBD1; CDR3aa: CSVDRGRTEAFF; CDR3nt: TGCAGCGTAGACAGGGGGCGGACTGAAGCTTTCTTT
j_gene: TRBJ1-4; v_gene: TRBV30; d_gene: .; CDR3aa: CAWRTGNRYNEKLFF; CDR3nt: TGTGCCTGGAGAACAGGAAATCGATATAATGAAAAACTGTTTTTT
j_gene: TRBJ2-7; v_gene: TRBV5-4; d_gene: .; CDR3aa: CASSLDTGRIYEQYF; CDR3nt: TGTGCCAGCAGCTTGGATACGGGAAGGATCTACGAGCAGTACTTC
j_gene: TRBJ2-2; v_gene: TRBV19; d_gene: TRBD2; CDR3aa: CASSPGLAGYTGELFF; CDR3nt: TGTGCCAGTAGTCCCGGACTAGCGGGATACACCGGGGAGCTGTTTTTT
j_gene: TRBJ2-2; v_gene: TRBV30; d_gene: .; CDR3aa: CAWSRSVTGELFF; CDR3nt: TGTGCCTGGAGTCGGTCGGTGACCGGGGAGCTGTTTTTT
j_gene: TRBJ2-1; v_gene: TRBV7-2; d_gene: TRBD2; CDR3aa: CASSLEASGPYNEQFF; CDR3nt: TGTGCCAGCAGCTTAGAAGCTAGCGGACCTTACAATGAGCAGTTCTTC
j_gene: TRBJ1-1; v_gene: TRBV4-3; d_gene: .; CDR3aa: CASSQSRTAPNTEAFF; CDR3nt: TGCGCCAGCAGCCAATCCCGGACAGCCCCGAACACTGAAGCTTTCTTT
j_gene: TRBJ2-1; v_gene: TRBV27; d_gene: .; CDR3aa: CASSPLEARSYNEQFF; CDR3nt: TGTGCCAGCAGTCCCCTCGAAGCTCGCTCCTACAATGAGCAGTTCTTC
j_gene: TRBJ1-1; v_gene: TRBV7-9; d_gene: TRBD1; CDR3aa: CASSLDPGTGNTEAFF; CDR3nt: TGTGCCAGCAGCTTAGACCCCGGGACAGGGAACACTGAAGCTTTCTTT
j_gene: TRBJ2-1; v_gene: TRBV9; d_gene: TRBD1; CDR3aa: CASSVGTGGNEQFF; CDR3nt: TGTGCCAGCAGCGTAGGTACAGGGGGCAATGAGCAGTTCTTC
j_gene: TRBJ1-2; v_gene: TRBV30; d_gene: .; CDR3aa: CAWTTGNYGYTF; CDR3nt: TGTGCCTGGACGACCGGGAACTATGGCTACACCTTC
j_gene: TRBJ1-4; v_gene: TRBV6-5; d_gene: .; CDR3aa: CASSQGVANEKLFF; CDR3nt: TGTGCCAGCAGCCAAGGGGTGGCTAATGAAAAACTGTTTTTT
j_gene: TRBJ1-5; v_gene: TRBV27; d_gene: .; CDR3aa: CASRVGIDNQPQHF; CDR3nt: TGTGCCAGCAGGGTCGGGATTGACAATCAGCCCCAGCATTTT
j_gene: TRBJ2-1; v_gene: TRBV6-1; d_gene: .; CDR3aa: CASSVGPTNEQFF; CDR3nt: TGTGCCAGCAGTGTTGGGCCAACCAATGAGCAGTTCTTC
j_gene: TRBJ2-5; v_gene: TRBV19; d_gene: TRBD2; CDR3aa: CASSPLSWEGLETQYF; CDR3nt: TGTGCCAGTAGTCCCCTTAGTTGGGAGGGGTTAGAGACCCAGTACTTC
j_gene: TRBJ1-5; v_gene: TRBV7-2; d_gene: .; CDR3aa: CASSFRGNNQPQHF; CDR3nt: TGTGCCAGCAGCTTCAGGGGAAACAATCAGCCCCAGCATTTT
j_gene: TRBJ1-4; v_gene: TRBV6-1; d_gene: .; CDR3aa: CASSQGGALEKLFF; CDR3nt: TGTGCCAGCAGCCAAGGGGGGGCGTTGGAAAAACTGTTTTTT
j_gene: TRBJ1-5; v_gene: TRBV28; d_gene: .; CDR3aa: CASSPFSAGQPQHF; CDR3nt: TGTGCCAGCAGCCCCTTTTCGGCGGGTCAGCCCCAGCATTTT
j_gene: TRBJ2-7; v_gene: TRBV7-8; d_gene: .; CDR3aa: CASSPMGAYEQYF; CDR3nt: TGTGCCAGCAGCCCGATGGGCGCCTACGAGCAGTACTTC
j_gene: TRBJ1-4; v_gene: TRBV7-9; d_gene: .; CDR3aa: CASSSLEGNEKLFF; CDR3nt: TGTGCCAGCAGCTCCTTGGAGGGAAATGAAAAACTGTTTTTT
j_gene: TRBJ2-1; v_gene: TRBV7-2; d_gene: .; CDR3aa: CASSRRVNEQFF; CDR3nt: TGTGCCAGCAGCAGGAGGGTCAATGAGCAGTTCTTC
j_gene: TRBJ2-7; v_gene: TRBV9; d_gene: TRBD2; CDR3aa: CASSGSGGAYEQYF; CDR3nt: TGTGCCAGCAGCGGTAGCGGGGGGGCCTACGAGCAGTACTTC
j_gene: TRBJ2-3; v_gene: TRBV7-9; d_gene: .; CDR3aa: CASSSGVGGWADTQYF; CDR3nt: TGTGCCAGCAGTTCGGGAGTGGGAGGTTGGGCAGATACGCAGTATTTT
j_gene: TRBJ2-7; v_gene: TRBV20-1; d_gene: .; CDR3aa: CSALESSEQYF; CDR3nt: TGCAGTGCTTTGGAGAGCTCCGAGCAGTACTTC
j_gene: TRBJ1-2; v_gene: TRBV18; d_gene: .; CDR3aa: CASSLQGSAGYTF; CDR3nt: TGTGCCAGCTCACTTCAGGGGAGCGCCGGCTACACCTTC
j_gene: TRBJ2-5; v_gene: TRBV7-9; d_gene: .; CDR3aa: CASSLGTEETQYF; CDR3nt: TGTGCCAGCAGCTTAGGGACAGAAGAGACCCAGTACTTC
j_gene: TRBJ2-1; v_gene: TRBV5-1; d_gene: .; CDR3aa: CASSTVADGGNEQFF; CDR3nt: TGCGCCAGCAGCACTGTAGCGGATGGCGGCAATGAGCAGTTCTTC
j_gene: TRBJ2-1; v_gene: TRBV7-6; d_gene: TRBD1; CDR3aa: CASSSNSQGGTLSYNEQFF; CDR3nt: TGTGCCAGCAGCTCGAACTCACAGGGGGGAACTCTCTCCTACAATGAGCAGTTCTTC
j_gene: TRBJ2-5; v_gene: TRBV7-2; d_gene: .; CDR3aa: CASSLGQQETQYF; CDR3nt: TGTGCCAGCAGCCTCGGACAGCAAGAGACCCAGTACTTC
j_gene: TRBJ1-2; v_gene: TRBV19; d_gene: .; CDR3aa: CATLQWLYGYTF; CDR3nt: TGTGCCACTTTACAGTGGCTCTATGGCTACACCTTC
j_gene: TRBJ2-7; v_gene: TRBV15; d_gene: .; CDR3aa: CATSRQGGDNEQYF; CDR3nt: TGTGCCACCAGCAGACAGGGAGGAGACAACGAGCAGTACTTC
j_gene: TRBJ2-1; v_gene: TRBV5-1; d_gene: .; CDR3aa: CASSLGATSSYNEQFF; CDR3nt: TGCGCCAGCAGCTTGGGGGCGACGAGCTCCTACAATGAGCAGTTCTTC
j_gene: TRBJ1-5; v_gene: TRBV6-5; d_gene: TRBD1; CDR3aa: CASSLRQGTQPQHF; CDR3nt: TGTGCCAGCAGTCTGCGACAGGGTACTCAGCCCCAGCATTTT
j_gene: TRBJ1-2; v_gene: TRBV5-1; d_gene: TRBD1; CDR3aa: CASSNGQGAQGYTF; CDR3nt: TGCGCCAGCAGTAATGGACAGGGGGCGCAGGGCTACACCTTC
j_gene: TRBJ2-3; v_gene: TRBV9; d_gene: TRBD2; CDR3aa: CASSVEGLAGGGTSTDTQYF; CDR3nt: TGTGCCAGCAGCGTAGAGGGACTAGCGGGAGGAGGAACTAGCACAGATACGCAGTATTTT
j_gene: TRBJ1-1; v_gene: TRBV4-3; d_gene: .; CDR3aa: CASSPLLNTEAFF; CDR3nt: TGCGCCAGCAGCCCCCTACTGAACACTGAAGCTTTCTTT
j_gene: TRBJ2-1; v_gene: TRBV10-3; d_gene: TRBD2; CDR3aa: CAISGRGRGDGEQFF; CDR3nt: TGTGCCATCAGTGGACGCGGGAGGGGTGATGGTGAGCAGTTCTTC
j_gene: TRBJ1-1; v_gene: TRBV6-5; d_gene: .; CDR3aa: CASTQNTEAFF; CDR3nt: TGTGCCAGCACCCAAAACACTGAAGCTTTCTTT